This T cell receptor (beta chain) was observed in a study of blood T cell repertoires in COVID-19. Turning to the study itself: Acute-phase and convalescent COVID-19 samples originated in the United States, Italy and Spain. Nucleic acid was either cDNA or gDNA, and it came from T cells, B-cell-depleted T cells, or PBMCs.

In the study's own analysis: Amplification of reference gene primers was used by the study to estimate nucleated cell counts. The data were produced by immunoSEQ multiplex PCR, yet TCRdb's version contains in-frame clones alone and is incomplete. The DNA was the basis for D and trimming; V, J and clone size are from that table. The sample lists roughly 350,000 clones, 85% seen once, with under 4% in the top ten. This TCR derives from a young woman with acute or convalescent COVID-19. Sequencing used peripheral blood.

CDR3: CAISGLPANYGYTF. CDR3 in DNA: TGTGCCATCAGTGGACTCCCAGCTAACTATGGCTACACCTTC. The chain carries TRBV10-3 and TRBJ1-2; no clear D gene. Trimming removed 4 bases from V and 0 bases from J, with 9 bases in between. The CDR3 totals 14 residues. Germline assignment: CDR1 ENHRY and CDR2 SYGVKD.